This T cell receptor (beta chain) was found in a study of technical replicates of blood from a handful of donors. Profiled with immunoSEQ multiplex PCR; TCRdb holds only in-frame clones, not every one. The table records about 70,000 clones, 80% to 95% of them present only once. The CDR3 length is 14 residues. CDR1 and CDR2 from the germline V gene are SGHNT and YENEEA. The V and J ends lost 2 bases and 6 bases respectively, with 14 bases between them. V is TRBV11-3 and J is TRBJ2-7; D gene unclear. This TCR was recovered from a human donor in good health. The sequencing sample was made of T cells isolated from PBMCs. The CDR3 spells CASSLRPLRSEQYF. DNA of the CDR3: TGTGCCAGCAGCTTAAGACCCCTGAGGAGCGAGCAGTACTTC.